This T cell receptor beta chain comes out of a study of early T cells in non-severe SARS-CoV-2 infection. Across the study: The authors sequenced bulk RNA from unsorted whole blood, leaving chains unpaired. Study-level findings and limits: VDJdb matching skewed toward anti-spike CD8 responses, missing private and CD4 specificities.

On this clonotype itself: Its antigen remains unidentified. At one boundary the junction diverges from the germline segment, which might be a read error.

The germline CDR1 and CDR2 sequences are LGHDT and YNNKEL (reference sequence). This CDR3 has 14 residues. Attachment of unique molecular identifiers was made to individual cDNA molecules. TCRdb ran MiXCR on the 5' RACE reads and lists one entry per CDR3 protein. The sample yields about 72,000 distinct CDR3 sequences, around 10% seen once. This TCR came from an adult who was a healthcare worker with PCR-confirmed SARS-CoV-2 infection or an uninfected control (not recorded which). Specimen: whole blood, collected at baseline. V and J are TRBV3-1 and TRBJ2-1; possibly TRBD2 for D (6 bases). CDR3 region: CASSLLLDYNGQFF. For the CDR3, the DNA is TGTGCCAGCAGCCTGCTACTGGACTACAATGGGCAGTTCTTC.